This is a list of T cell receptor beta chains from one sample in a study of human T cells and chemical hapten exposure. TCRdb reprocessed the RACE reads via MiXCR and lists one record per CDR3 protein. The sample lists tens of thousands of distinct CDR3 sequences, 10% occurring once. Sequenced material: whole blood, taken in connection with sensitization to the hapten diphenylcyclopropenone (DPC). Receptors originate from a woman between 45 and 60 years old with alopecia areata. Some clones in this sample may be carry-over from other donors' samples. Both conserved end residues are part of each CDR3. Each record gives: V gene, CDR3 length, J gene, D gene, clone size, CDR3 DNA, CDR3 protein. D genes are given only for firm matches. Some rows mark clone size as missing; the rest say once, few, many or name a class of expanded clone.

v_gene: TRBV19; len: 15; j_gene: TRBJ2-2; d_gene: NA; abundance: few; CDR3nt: TGTGCCAGTAGTCCCCAGGGGACGAGCACCGGGGAGCTGTTTTTT; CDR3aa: CASSPQGTSTGELFF
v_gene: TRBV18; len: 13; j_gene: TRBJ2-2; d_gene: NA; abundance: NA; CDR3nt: TGTGCCAGCTCGTCATCCAGGACCGGGGAGCTGTTTTTT; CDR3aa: CASSSSRTGELFF
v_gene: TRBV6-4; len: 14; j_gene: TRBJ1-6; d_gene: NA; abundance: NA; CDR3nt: TGTGCCAGCAGTGAAGGGGGGGATAATTCACCCCTCCACTTT; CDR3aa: CASSEGGDNSPLHF
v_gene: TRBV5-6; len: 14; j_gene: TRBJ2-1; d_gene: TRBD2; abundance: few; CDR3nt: TGTGCCAGCAGCCGAGGACTAGTCGAGATTGAGCAGTTCTTC; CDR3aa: CASSRGLVEIEQFF
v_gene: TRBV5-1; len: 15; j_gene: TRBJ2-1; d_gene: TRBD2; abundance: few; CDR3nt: TGCGCCAGCAGCACTAGCGGTAGCTCCTACAATGAGCAGTTCTTC; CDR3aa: CASSTSGSSYNEQFF
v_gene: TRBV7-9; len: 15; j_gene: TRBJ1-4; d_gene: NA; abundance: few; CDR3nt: TGTGCCAGCAGCTTAAAAGGGGACGGCAACGAAAAACTGTTTTTT; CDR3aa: CASSLKGDGNEKLFF
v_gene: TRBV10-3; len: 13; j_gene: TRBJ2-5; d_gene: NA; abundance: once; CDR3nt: TGTGCCATCAGTGACAGGGACCAAGAGACCCAGTACTTC; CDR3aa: CAISDRDQETQYF
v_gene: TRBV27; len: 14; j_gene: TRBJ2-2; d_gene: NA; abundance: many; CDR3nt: TGTGCCAGCAGACAGGGGAGGACCACCGGGGAGCTGTTTTTT; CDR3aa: CASRQGRTTGELFF
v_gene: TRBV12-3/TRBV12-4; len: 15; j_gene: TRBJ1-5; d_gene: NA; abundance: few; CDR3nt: TGTGCCAGCAGTTTGGCAGGGAGATATCATCAGCCCCAGCATTTT; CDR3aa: CASSLAGRYHQPQHF
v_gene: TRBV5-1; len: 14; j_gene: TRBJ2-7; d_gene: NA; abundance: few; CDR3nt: TGCGCCAGCAGCTTCGGGACACACACCTACGAGCAGTACTTC; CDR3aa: CASSFGTHTYEQYF
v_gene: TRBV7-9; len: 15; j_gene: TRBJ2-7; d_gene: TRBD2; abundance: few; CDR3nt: TGTGCCAGCAGCTTAGTATCCGGGACTAGCTCCGAGCAGTACTTC; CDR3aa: CASSLVSGTSSEQYF
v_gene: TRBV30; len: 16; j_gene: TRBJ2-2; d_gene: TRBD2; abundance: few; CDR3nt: TGTGCCTGGTGCAGGCATGGGGGGAGGGACACCGGGGAGCTGTTTTTT; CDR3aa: CAWCRHGGRDTGELFF
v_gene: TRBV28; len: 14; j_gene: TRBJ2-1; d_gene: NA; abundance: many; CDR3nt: TGTGCCAGCAGTGCCGGCCTTCCAACGAGTGAGCAGTTCTTC; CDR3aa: CASSAGLPTSEQFF
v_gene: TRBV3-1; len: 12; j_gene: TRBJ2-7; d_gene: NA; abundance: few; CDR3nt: TGTGCCAGCATGGGGGACACCTACGAGCAGTACTTC; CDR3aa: CASMGDTYEQYF
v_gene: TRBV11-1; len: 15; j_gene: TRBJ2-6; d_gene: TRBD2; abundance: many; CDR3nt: TGTGCCAGCAGCCCGGGGGGCTCTGGGGCCAACGTCCTGACTTTC; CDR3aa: CASSPGGSGANVLTF
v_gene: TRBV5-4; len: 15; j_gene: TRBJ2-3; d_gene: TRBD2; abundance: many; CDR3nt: TGTGCCAGCAGCTGGCGGGAGGCAGGCACAGATACGCAGTATTTT; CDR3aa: CASSWREAGTDTQYF
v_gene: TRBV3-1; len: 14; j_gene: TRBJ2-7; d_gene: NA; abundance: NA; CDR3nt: TGTGCCAGCAGAGGGGCGGGTGCTACCTACGAGCAGTACTTC; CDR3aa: CASRGAGATYEQYF
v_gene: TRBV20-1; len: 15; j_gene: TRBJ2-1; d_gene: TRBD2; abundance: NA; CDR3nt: TGCAGTGCCCCCCGTACCGGGACTAACTACAATGAGCAGTTCTTC; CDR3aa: CSAPRTGTNYNEQFF
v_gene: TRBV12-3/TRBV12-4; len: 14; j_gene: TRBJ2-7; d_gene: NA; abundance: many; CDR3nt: TGTGCCAGCAGCCCCTCGGGGGCAGCCTACGAGCAGTACTTC; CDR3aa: CASSPSGAAYEQYF
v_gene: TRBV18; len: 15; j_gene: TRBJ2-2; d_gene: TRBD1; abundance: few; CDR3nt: TGTGCCAGCACCGGACAGGGGCCCAACACCGGGGAGCTGTTTTTT; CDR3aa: CASTGQGPNTGELFF
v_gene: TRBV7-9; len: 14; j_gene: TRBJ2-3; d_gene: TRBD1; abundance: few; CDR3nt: TGTGCCAGCAGCCGACAGGGGGGCACAGATACGCAGTATTTT; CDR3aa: CASSRQGGTDTQYF
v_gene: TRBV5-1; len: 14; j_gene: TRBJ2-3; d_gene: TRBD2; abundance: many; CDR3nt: TGCGCCAGCAGCTTGACTAGCGGGAGTGATACGCAGTATTTT; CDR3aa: CASSLTSGSDTQYF
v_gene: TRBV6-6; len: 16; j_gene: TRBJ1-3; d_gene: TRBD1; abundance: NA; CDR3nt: TGTGCCAGCAGTTACTTATCCAGGGGGCTCCAGAAATTTATATATTTT; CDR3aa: CASSYLSRGLQKFIYF
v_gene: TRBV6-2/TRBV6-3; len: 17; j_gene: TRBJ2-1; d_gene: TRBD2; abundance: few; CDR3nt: TGTGCCAGCAGTTACTCCGGGCTAGCGGGGATATACAATGAGCAGTTCTTC; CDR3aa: CASSYSGLAGIYNEQFF
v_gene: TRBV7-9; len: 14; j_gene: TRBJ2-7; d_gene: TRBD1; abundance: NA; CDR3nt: TGTGCCAGCAGCCCCGACAGGGGCGTCCCCGAGCAGTACTTC; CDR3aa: CASSPDRGVPEQYF
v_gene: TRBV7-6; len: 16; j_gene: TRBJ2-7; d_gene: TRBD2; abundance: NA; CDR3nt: TGTGCCAGCAGCTTAGCGCGTAGCGATAGCGGGACGGAGCAGTACTTC; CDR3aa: CASSLARSDSGTEQYF
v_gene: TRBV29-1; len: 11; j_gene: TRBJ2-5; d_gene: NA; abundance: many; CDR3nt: TGCAGCGTTGAGGCGGGGCAGACCCAGTACTTC; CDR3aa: CSVEAGQTQYF
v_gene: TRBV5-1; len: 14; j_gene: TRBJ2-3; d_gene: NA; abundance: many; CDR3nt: TGCGCCAGCAGCTTGGGGGACTTCACAGATACGCAGTATTTT; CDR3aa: CASSLGDFTDTQYF
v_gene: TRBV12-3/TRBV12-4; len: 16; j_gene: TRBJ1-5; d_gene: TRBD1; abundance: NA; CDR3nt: TGTGCCAGCAGCCCCTCCCTCGGACAGGGGATTCAGCCCCAGCATTTT; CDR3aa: CASSPSLGQGIQPQHF
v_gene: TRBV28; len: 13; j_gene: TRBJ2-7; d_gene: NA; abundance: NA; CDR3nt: TGTGCCAGCCTGGCGCCAGGGAATTTCGAGCAGTACTTC; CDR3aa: CASLAPGNFEQYF
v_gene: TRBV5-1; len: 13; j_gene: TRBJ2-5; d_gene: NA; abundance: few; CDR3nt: TGCGCCAGCAGCTTGGCAGGGCCGGCGACCCAGTACTTC; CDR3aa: CASSLAGPATQYF
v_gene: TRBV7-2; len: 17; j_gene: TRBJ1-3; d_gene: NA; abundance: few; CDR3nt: TGTGCCAGCAGCTCCCAACCTCAGGGGCACTCTGGAAACACCATATATTTT; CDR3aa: CASSSQPQGHSGNTIYF
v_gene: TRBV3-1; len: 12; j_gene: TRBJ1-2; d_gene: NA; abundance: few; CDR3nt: TGTGCCAGCAGCCAACAGGATGGTGGCTACACCTTC; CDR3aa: CASSQQDGGYTF
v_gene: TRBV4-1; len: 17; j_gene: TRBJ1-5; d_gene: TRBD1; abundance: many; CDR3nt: TGCGCCAGCAGCCAAGAAAGACAGGGGGCAAGTATTCAGCCCCAGCATTTT; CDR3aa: CASSQERQGASIQPQHF
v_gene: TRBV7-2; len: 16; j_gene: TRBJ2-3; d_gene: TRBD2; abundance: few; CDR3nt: TGTGCCAGCAGCTTACTGAGCGGGACTAGCACAGATACGCAGTATTTT; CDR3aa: CASSLLSGTSTDTQYF
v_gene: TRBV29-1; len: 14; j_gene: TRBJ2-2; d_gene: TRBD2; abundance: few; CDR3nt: TGCAGCGTACTTACTAGCGCGAACACCGGGGAGCTGTTTTTT; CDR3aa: CSVLTSANTGELFF
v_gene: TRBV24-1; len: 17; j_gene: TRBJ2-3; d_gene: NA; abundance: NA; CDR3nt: TGTGCCACCAGTGATCCGGGCCGGGACGCCGGCACAGATACGCAGTATTTT; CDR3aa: CATSDPGRDAGTDTQYF
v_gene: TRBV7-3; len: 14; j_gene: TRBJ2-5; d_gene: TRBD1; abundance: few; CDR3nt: TGTGCCAGCAGCTCGACAGGGGTACAAGAGACCCAGTACTTC; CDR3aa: CASSSTGVQETQYF
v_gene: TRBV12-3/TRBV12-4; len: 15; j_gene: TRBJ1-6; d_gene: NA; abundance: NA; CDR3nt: TGTGCCAGCAGAGAAGACAGGTCTTATAATTCACCCCTCCACTTT; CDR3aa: CASREDRSYNSPLHF
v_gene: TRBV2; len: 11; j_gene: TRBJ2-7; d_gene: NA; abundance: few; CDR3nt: TGTGCCAGCAGTGTCGTGAACGAGCAGTACTTC; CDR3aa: CASSVVNEQYF
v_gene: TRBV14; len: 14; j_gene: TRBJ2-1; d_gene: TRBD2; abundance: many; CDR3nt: TGTGCCAGCAGCCATATAGCGGGGGCTAGGGAGCAGTTCTTC; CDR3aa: CASSHIAGAREQFF
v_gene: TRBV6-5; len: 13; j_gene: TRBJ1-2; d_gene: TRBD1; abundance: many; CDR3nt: TGTGCCAGCAGGGGAAGCAGGGGGCGCGGCTACACCTTC; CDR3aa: CASRGSRGRGYTF
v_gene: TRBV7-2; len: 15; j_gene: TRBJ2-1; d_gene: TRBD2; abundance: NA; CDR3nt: TGTGCCAGCAGCCCGACTAGCGGGAGGTACAATGAGCAGTTCTTC; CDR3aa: CASSPTSGRYNEQFF
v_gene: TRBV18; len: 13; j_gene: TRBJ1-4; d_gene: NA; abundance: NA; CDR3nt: TGTGCCAGCCTAGAATCCCGCCATGAAAAACTGTTTTTT; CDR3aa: CASLESRHEKLFF
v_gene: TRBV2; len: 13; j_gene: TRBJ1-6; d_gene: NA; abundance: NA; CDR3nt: TGTGCCAGCAGTCGGGAGAGGAATTCACCCCTCCACTTT; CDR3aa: CASSRERNSPLHF
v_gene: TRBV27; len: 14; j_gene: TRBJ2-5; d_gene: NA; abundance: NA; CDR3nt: TGTGCCAGCAGCCTAATAGGGTACCAAGAGACCCAGTACTTC; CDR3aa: CASSLIGYQETQYF
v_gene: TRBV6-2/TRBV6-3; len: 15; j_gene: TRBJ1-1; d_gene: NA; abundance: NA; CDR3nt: TGTGCCAGCAGGACCGCGGGGGCTAGCGGCACTGAAGCTTTCTTT; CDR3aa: CASRTAGASGTEAFF
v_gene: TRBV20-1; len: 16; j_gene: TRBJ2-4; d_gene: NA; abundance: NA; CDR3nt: TGCAGTGCTAGAGAGACCCCCCTGGGAGCCAAAAACATTCAGTACTTC; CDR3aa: CSARETPLGAKNIQYF